This TCR beta chain was obtained from a study of T cells in Graves' hyperthyroidism and ophthalmopathy. Study-level findings and limits: The model made its ophthalmopathy prediction, and onset followed a median about 6 months later. In the blood, most expanded thyroid clonotypes above 0.001 appeared as well.

Turning to this clonotype: Its target is not known.

Regions amplified from RNA transcripts were the TCR beta CDR3 regions. In the first-round RT-PCR of the TCR CDR3, the HTBI primer set was used. TCRdb redid the calling of the multiplex PCR reads with MiXCR, one entry per CDR3 protein. The repertoire includes 700,000 or so distinct CDR3 sequences, about 16% of them detected once, and around 7.7% sits in the top ten. Diagnoses were made from clinical symptoms, serum measures (thyroxine and TRAb), thyroid ultrasound and orbital computed tomography. Sequenced material: blood. This clonotype was obtained from a man aged 18 to 29 with Graves' hyperthyroidism.

Written as DNA, the CDR3 is TGTGCCAGCAGTTTAGTCGCCGGGACAGTCTTCGTAAAACTGTTTTTT. It encodes CASSLVAGTVFVKLFF. The chain joins TRBV12-3 or TRBV12-4 to TRBJ1-4; 7 nucleotides agree with TRBD1. V lost 1 base, J lost 10 bases, and 12 bases stayed unmatched. The CDR3 runs to 16 residues.